Listed here are 12 T cell receptor beta chains from one sample, sequenced in a study of T cell responses to AZD1222 COVID-19 vaccine. TCRdb's table, derived via immunoSEQ multiplex PCR, lists solely in-frame clones and lacks some. The table includes around 120,000 clones, under 85% detected once. The starting material was peripheral blood, obtained on day 0 of AZD1222 vaccination. These receptors originate from an adult in good health.

The rearrangement links TRBV4-3 to TRBJ2-7, with 9 bases that match TRBD1. Germline-derived CDR1 and CDR2 are LGHNA and YSLEER. The CDR3 contains 14 residues. The junction had 6 bases not matched to a gene; V was cut back by 5 bases and J by 4 bases. The CDR3 DNA reads TGCGCCAGCAGCTCGGGACAGGGACGGTACGAGCAGTACTTC. Translation: CASSSGQGRYEQYF.

J is TRBJ2-7 and V is TRBV6-6; D perhaps matches TRBD2 (5 bases). V lost 2 bases and J 0 bases, leaving 11 bases between the germline ends. Germline lookup yields CDR1 MNHNY and CDR2 SVGAGI (reference sequence). The CDR3 covers 15 residues. CDR3 coding DNA: TGTGCCAGCAGTTACGGGGTCACTAGCTCCTACGAGCAGTACTTC. Translated, it gives CASSYGVTSSYEQYF.

This clone was detected a few times. The rearrangement uses TRBV28 and TRBJ1-1; 7 bases align to TRBD1. After removal of 3 bases from V and 0 bases from J, the junction contained 7 bases not matched to a gene. Germline V gene lookup returns CDR1 MDHEN and CDR2 SYDVKM. This CDR3 contains 16 residues. CDR3: CASSLGAGQMNTEAFF. CDR3 sequence (DNA): TGTGCCAGCAGTTTGGGCGCGGGACAGATGAACACTGAAGCTTTCTTT.

The rearrangement uses TRBV5-1 and TRBJ1-1, with 8 bases fitting TRBD1. This CDR3 spans 15 amino acids. Germline V gives CDR1 SGHRS, CDR2 YFSETQ. V shed 3 bases and J 5 bases; nucleotides not matched to a gene: 9. The CDR3 DNA reads as TGCGCCAGCAGCTCATCCGGGACAGGTTCTACTGAAGCTTTCTTT. This gives the protein CASSSSGTGSTEAFF.

The chain employs TRBV5-6 and TRBJ2-7; D is ambiguous. Germline V gives CDR1 SGHDT, CDR2 YYEEEE. This CDR3 is 15 amino acids long. The ends were cut back, 1 base at V and 0 bases at J, with 11 bases in the middle. The CDR3 DNA sequence: TGTGCCAGCAGCTTGCTTGAGGCCAGCTCCTACGAGCAGTACTTC. Protein sequence: CASSLLEASSYEQYF.

The chain employs TRBV11-3 and TRBJ1-1; D remains unclear. The V gene lost 3 bases and the J gene lost 0 bases, with 11 bases spanning the gap. In germline, CDR1 is SGHNT, CDR2 YENEEA. There are 15 residues in the CDR3. CDR3: CASSFSHLMNTEAFF. The CDR3 DNA sequence: TGTGCCAGCAGCTTCTCCCATCTCATGAACACTGAAGCTTTCTTT. The whole variable domain, remainder taken from reference TRBV11-3 and TRBJ1-1, is EAGVVQSPRYKIIEKKQPVAFWCNPISGHNTLYWYLQNLGQGPELLIRYENEEAVDDSQLPKDRFSAERLKGVDSTLKIQPAELGDSAVYLCASSFSHLMNTEAFFGQGTRLTVV.

This clone was seen only a few times. The chain recombines TRBV28 with TRBJ1-5; 7 nucleotides match TRBD1. Germline CDR1 and CDR2: MDHEN and SYDVKM. V lost 6 bases, J lost 7 bases, and 9 bases stayed unmatched. This CDR3 is built from 14 residues. CDR3 sequence (DNA): TGTGCCAGCAGCACTTTACAGGGGTTCCAGCCCCAGCATTTT. This encodes CASSTLQGFQPQHF.

This chain uses TRBV4-1 with TRBJ1-3; D uncertain. The V end was cut by 1 base, the J end by 0 bases, with 16 bases between. Germline V lookup: CDR1 MGHRA, CDR2 YSYEKL. The CDR3 runs 18 residues. The CDR3 sequence: CASSQVGRLPSSGNTIYF. The CDR3 DNA sequence: TGCGCCAGCAGCCAAGTAGGTCGACTCCCCAGCTCTGGAAACACCATATATTTT.

This sequence joins TRBV3-1 (or the pseudogene TRBV3-2) and TRBJ1-4; D call uncertain. V shed 0 bases and J shed 2 bases, with 13 bases lying between them. Germline loops: CDR1 LGHDT, CDR2 YNNKEL (reference sequence). The CDR3 covers 17 residues. CDR3 region: CASSQEVRVGTNEKLFF. The CDR3 DNA reads as TGTGCCAGCAGCCAAGAAGTCAGAGTGGGGACTAATGAAAAACTGTTTTTT.

The V gene is TRBV11-1, the J gene TRBJ2-3; D is ambiguous. The CDR3 covers 15 residues. The V and J ends lost 1 base and 3 bases respectively, with 11 bases between them. Germline V CDR1 and CDR2: SGHAT, FQDESV (reference sequence). The CDR3 sequence: CASSLEERETDTQYF. The CDR3 bases are TGTGCCAGCAGCTTAGAAGAGCGCGAAACAGATACGCAGTATTTT. Based on the CDR3 plus reference TRBV11-1 and TRBJ2-3, the full variable domain is EAEVAQSPRYKITEKSQAVAFWCDPISGHATLYWYRQILGQGPELLVQFQDESVVDDSQLPKDRFSAERLKGVDSTLKIQPAELGDSAMYLCASSLEERETDTQYFGPGTRLTVL.

The chain is built from TRBV6-5 and TRBJ1-3; no definite D call. Trimming cost V 4 bases and J 0 bases, with 10 bases left between them. This CDR3 has 15 amino acids. Germline CDR1 is MNHEY and CDR2 is SVGAGI. The CDR3 is CASSSLGNSGNTIYF. CDR3 DNA: TGTGCCAGCAGTTCTTTGGGGAACTCTGGAAACACCATATATTTT.

This sequence joins TRBV19 and TRBJ1-5, with D uncertain. The germline CDR1 and CDR2 sequences are LNHDA and SQIVND (reference sequence). The CDR3 contains 12 residues. V was clipped by 5 bases and J by 5 bases, with 7 bases between them. The CDR3 region is CASSDHHQPQHF. CDR3 coding DNA: TGTGCCAGTAGTGACCACCATCAGCCCCAGCATTTT.